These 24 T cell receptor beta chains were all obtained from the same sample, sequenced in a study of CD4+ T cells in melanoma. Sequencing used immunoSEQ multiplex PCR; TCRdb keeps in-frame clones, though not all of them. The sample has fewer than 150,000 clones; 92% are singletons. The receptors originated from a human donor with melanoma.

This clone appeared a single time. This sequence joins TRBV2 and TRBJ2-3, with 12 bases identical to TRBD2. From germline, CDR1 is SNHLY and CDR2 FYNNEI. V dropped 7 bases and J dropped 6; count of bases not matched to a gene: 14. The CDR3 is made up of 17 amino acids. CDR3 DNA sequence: TGTGCCAGCACCTTGACAGGACTAGCGGGGCCTGGGGATACGCAGTATTTT. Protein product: CASTLTGLAGPGDTQYF.

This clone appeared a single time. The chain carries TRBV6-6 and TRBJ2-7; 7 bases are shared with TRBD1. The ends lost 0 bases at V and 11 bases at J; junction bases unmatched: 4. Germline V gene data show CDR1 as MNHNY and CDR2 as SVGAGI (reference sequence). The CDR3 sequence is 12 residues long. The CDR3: CASSYSGQGEYF. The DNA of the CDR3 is TGTGCCAGCAGTTACTCAGGGCAGGGGGAGTACTTC.

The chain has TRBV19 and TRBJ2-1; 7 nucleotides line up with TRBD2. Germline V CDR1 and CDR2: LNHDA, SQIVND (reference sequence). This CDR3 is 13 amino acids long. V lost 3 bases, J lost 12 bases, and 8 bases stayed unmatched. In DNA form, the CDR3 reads TGTGCCAGTAGTATCGGACTAGTTAAAGGGCAGTTCTTC. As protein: CASSIGLVKGQFF. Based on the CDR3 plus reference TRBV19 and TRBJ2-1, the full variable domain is DGGITQSPKYLFRKEGQNVTLSCEQNLNHDAMYWYRQDPGQGLRLIYYSQIVNDFQKGDIAEGYSVSREKKESFPLTVTSAQKNPTAFYLCASSIGLVKGQFFGPGTRLTVL.

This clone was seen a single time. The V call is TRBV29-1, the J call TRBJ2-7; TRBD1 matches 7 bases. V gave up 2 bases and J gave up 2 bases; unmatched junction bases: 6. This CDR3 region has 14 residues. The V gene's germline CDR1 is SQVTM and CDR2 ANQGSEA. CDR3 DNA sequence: TGCAGCGTTGAATACGGGCAGGGGGCCTACGAGCAGTACTTC. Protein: CSVEYGQGAYEQYF.

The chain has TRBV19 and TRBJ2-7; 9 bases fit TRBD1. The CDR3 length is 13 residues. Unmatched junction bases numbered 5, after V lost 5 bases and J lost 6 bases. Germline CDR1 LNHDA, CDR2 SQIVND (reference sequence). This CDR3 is CASSGDRASEQYF. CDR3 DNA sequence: TGTGCCAGTAGTGGGGACAGGGCTTCCGAGCAGTACTTC.

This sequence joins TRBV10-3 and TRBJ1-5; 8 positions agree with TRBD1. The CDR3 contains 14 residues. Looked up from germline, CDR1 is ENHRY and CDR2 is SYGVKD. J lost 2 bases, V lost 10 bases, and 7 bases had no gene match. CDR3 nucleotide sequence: TGTGCCACCACGACAGGGGATGGCAATCAGCCCCAGCATTTT. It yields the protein CATTTGDGNQPQHF.

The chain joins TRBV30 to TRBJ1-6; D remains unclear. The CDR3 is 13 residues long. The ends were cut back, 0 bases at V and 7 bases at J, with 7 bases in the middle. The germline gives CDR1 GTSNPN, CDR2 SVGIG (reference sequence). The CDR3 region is CAWSVEGNSPLHF. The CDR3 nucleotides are TGTGCCTGGAGTGTAGAGGGAAATTCACCCCTCCACTTT.

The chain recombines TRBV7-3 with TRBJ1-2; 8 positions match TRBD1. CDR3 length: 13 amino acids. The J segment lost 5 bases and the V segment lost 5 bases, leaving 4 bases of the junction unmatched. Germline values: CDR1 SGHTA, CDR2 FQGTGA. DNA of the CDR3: TGTGCCAGCAGCCTCGGACAGGGATATGGCTACACCTTC. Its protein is CASSLGQGYGYTF. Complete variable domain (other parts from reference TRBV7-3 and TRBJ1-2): GAGVSQTPSNKVTEKGKYVELRCDPISGHTALYWYRQSLGQGPEFLIYFQGTGAADDSGLPNDRFFAVRPEGSVSTLKIQRTERGDSAVYLCASSLGQGYGYTFGSGTRLTVV.

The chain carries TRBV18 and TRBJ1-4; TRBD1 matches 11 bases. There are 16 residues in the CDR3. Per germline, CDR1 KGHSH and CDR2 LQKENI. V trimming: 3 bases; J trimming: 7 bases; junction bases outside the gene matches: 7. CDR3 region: CASSPGQGGIGEKLFF. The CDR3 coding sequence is TGTGCCAGCTCACCGGGACAGGGGGGAATTGGTGAAAAACTGTTTTTT.

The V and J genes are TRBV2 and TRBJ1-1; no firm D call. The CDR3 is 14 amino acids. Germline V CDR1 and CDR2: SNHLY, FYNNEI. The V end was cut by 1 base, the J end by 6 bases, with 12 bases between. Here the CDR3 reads CASSEVTRGPEAFF. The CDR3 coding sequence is TGTGCCAGCAGTGAAGTCACGCGCGGCCCTGAAGCTTTCTTT.

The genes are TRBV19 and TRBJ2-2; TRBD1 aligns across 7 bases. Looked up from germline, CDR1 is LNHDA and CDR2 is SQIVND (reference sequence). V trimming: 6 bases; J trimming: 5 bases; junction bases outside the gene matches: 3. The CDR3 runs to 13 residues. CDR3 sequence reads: CASRRQGTGELFF. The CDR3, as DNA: TGTGCCAGTAGGAGACAGGGAACCGGGGAGCTGTTTTTT.

The CDR3 region has the DNA TGCGCCAGCAGCTTGGACCCAGCGGGGGGCATTATGGGGGTCTCCTACAATGAGCAGTTCTTC. It encodes CASSLDPAGGIMGVSYNEQFF. The V and J genes are TRBV5-1 and TRBJ2-1, with 9 bases matching TRBD2. Looked up from germline, CDR1 is SGHRS and CDR2 is YFSETQ. The CDR3 runs to 21 residues. V trimming: 0 bases; J trimming: 0 bases; junction bases outside the gene matches: 16.

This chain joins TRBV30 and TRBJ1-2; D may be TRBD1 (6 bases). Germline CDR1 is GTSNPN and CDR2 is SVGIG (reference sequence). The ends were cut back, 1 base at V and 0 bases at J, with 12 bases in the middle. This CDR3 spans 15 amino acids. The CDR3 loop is CAWSAGWTANYGYTF. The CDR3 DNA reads TGTGCCTGGAGTGCGGGATGGACAGCTAACTATGGCTACACCTTC.

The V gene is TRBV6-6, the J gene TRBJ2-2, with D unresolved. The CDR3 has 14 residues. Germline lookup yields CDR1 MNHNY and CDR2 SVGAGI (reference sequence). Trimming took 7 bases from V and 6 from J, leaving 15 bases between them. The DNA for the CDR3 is TGTGCCAGCACCCTATCAGGTGGGGCCGGGGAGCTGTTTTTT. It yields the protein CASTLSGGAGELFF.

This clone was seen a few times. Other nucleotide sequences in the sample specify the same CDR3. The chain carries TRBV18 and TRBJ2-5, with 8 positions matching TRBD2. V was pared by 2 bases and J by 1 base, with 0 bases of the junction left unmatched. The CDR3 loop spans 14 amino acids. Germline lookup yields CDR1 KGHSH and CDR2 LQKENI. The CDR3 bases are TGTGCCAGCTCACCAGGACTAGCCCAAGAGACCCAGTACTTC. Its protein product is CASSPGLAQETQYF.

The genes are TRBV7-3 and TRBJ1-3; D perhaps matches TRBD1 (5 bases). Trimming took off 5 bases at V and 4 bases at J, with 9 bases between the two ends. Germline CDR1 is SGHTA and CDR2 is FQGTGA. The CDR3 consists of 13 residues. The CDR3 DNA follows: TGTGCCAGCAGCCCGACAGCGGGAAACACCATATATTTT. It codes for CASSPTAGNTIYF.

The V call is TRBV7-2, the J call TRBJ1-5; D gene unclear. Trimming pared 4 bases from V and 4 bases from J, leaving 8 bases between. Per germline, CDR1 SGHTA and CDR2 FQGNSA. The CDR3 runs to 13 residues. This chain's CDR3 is CASSSDGNQPQHF. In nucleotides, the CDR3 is TGTGCCAGCAGCTCGGACGGAAATCAGCCCCAGCATTTT.

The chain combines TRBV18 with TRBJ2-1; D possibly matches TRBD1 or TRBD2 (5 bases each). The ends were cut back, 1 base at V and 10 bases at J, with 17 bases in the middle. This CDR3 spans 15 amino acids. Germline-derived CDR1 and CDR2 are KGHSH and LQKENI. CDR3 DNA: TGTGCCAGCTCACCACTGTTGGGCAGGGAGAGCGAGCAGTTCTTC. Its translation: CASSPLLGRESEQFF. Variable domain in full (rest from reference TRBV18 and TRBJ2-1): NAGVMQNPRHLVRRRGQEARLRCSPMKGHSHVYWYRQLPEEGLKFMVYLQKENIIDESGMPKERFSAEFPKEGPSILRIQQVVRGDSAAYFCASSPLLGRESEQFFGPGTRLTVL.

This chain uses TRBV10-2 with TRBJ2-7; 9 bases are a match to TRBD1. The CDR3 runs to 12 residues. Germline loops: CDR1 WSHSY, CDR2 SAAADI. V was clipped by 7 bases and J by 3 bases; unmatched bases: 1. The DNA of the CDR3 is TGCGCCAGCACGGGACAGGGCTACGAGCAGTACTTC. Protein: CASTGQGYEQYF.

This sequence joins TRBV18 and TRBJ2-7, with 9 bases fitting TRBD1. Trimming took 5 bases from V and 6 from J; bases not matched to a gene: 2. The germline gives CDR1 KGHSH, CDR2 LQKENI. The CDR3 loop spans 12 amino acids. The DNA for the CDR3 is TGTGCCAGCTCAGAGACAGGGGGCGAGCAGTACTTC. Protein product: CASSETGGEQYF.

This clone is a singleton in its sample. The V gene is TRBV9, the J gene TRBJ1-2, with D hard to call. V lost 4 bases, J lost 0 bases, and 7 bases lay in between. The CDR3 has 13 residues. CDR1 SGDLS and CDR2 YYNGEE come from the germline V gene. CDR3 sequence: CASSHTANYGYTF. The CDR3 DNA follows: TGTGCCAGCAGCCATACAGCTAACTATGGCTACACCTTC.

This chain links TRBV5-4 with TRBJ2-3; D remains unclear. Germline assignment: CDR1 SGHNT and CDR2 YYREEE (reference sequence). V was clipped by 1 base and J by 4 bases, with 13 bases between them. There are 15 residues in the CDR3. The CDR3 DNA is TGTGCCAGCAGCTTGAGGTCGGGCCGTCCAGATACGCAGTATTTT. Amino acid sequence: CASSLRSGRPDTQYF.

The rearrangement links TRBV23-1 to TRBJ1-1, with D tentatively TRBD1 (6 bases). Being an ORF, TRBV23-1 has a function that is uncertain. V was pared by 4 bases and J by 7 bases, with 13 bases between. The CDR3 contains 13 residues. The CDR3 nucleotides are TGCGCCAGCAGTCCCACAGGGCGGGGTGAAGCTTTCTTT. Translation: CASSPTGRGEAFF.

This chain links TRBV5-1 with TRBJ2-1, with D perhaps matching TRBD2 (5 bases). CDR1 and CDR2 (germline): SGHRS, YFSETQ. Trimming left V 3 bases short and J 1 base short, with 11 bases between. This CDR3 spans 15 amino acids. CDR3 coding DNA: TGCGCCAGCAGCTCAGACGGAGGTTCCTACAATGAGCAGTTCTTC. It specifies CASSSDGGSYNEQFF.